This T cell receptor beta chain was sequenced in a study of molecular identifiers for immune sequencing clone quantification. In this sample, this clonotype turned up many times. Its target is not known. The CDR3 runs 13 residues. Germline V gives CDR1 SGDLS, CDR2 YYNGEE. Trimming left V 10 bases short and J 1 base short, with 14 bases between. TCRdb recomputed calls from the PCR reads with MiXCR, one row per CDR3 protein. The sample records just under 650,000 distinct CDR3 sequences, about 20% being singletons. General observations from the study: Among effectors, clones above 20 RNA copies held over 98% of molecules; among naive cells, under 1%.

The sequence derives from a human donor in good health. Some libraries in this study had Jurkat cell RNA spiked in. This chain links TRBV9 with TRBJ1-1, with D tentatively TRBD1 (5 bases). The sequenced material came from naive CD8+ T cells from blood, with Jurkat cell RNA spiked in. Subset here: FACS-sorted CD8+CD4-CCR7+CD45RA+ naive T cells. The CDR3 nucleotides are TGTGCCTCCGGAAGGGGTCCGAACACTGAAGCTTTCTTT. Amino acids: CASGRGPNTEAFF.